The T cell receptor (beta chain) under discussion was sequenced for a study of technical replicates of blood from several donors. The method was immunoSEQ multiplex PCR; TCRdb's version includes in-frame clones alone and lacks a portion of them. The repertoire holds under 75,000 clones, with around 93% as singletons. Germline values: CDR1 GTSNPN, CDR2 SVGIG (reference sequence). This CDR3 has 16 residues. With V trimmed by 2 bases and J by 3 bases, 7 bases remained unmatched. Sequenced sample: PBMCs. The chain is built from TRBV30 and TRBJ2-3; 11 bases map to TRBD2. This TCR derives from a human donor in good health. Some clones in this sample may be carry-over from other donors' samples. CDR3 sequence reads: CAWSPGTSGITDTQYF. CDR3 nucleotides: TGTGCCTGGAGTCCCGGGACTAGCGGCATAACAGATACGCAGTATTTT.